Listed here are 9 T cell receptor beta chains from one sample, sequenced in a study of T cell repertoires in cytomegalovirus infection. Each CDR3 protein gets one entry after TCRdb re-called the reads with MiXCR. Of approximately 990,000 distinct CDR3 sequences in the sample, roughly 31% were seen once. These receptors have no identified antigens. Sequenced material: cultured CD8+ T cells from PBMCs, taken from culture after CMV antigen stimulation. The receptors originated from a human donor in good health (CMV status not recorded). Some clones in this sample may be carry-over from other donors' samples.

This clonotype was picked up a small number of times. J is TRBJ2-1 and V is TRBV5-1; 7 bases align to TRBD2. Losses at the gene ends were 1 base for V and 7 bases for J; bases not matched to a gene: 8. Looked up from germline, CDR1 is SGHRS and CDR2 is YFSETQ. CDR3 size: 15 residues. CDR3 sequence: CASSLIKGGGNEQFF. The CDR3 DNA reads as TGCGCCAGCAGCTTGATAAAGGGCGGGGGAAATGAGCAGTTCTTC. The full variable domain, completed using reference TRBV5-1 and TRBJ2-1, is KAGVTQTPRYLIKTRGQQVTLSCSPISGHRSVSWYQQTPGQGLQFLFEYFSETQRNKGNFPGRFSGRQFSNSRSEMNVSTLELGDSALYLCASSLIKGGGNEQFFGPGTRLTVL.

The chain couples TRBV12-3 or TRBV12-4 to TRBJ2-2; either TRBD1 or TRBD2 may supply D (5 bases each). This CDR3 region has 14 residues. Trimming took 7 bases from V and 4 from J, leaving 13 bases between them. The CDR3 sequence is CASTPGTGTGELFF. The CDR3 coding sequence is TGTGCCAGCACCCCCGGGACGGGCACCGGGGAGCTGTTTTTT.

The J gene is TRBJ2-4, the V gene TRBV6-1; no definite D call. V was clipped by 3 bases and J by 0 bases, with 18 bases between them. The CDR3 contains 18 residues. Per germline, CDR1 MNHNS and CDR2 SASEGT. CDR3 region: CASSEIPLMGLAKNIQYF. CDR3 DNA: TGTGCCAGCAGTGAGATCCCCCTGATGGGGTTAGCCAAAAACATTCAGTACTTC.

The J gene is TRBJ2-3, the V gene TRBV14; D may be TRBD1 (6 bases). The V end was cut by 0 bases, the J end by 3 bases, with 16 bases between. This CDR3 comprises 17 residues. Germline V CDR1 and CDR2: SGHDN, FVKESK. CDR3 in amino acids: CASSQDAGAARTDTQYF. Written as DNA, the CDR3 is TGTGCCAGCAGCCAAGATGCAGGGGCCGCCCGGACAGATACGCAGTATTTT.

The chain's CDR3 is CASSYTSGVTDTQYF. The CDR3 DNA is TGTGCCAGCAGTTATACTAGCGGGGTCACAGATACGCAGTATTTT. This chain joins TRBV11-3 and TRBJ2-3; 10 nucleotides align to TRBD2. The germline V gene encodes CDR1 SGHNT and CDR2 YENEEA. J lost 2 bases, V lost 6 bases, and 5 bases had no gene match. The CDR3 sequence is 15 residues long. The full variable domain, its missing parts supplied by reference TRBV11-3 and TRBJ2-3, is EAGVVQSPRYKIIEKKQPVAFWCNPISGHNTLYWYLQNLGQGPELLIRYENEEAVDDSQLPKDRFSAERLKGVDSTLKIQPAELGDSAVYLCASSYTSGVTDTQYFGPGTRLTVL.

The chain is built from TRBV14 and TRBJ2-2; D is unclear. The V and J ends lost 7 bases and 6 bases respectively, with 9 bases between them. This CDR3 contains 12 residues. In germline, CDR1 is SGHDN, CDR2 FVKESK. CDR3: CASNRVAGELFF. In DNA form, the CDR3 reads TGTGCCAGCAATAGGGTGGCCGGGGAGCTGTTTTTT.

This clonotype was counted a few times. The chain employs TRBV7-9 and TRBJ1-4, with TRBD1 matching 10 bases. V lost 6 bases to trimming and J lost 5 bases; unmatched junction nucleotides: 12. This CDR3 is built from 17 residues. CDR1 and CDR2 (germline): SEHNR, FQNEAQ (reference sequence). The CDR3 is CASSLPDRGRGNEKLFF. CDR3 in DNA: TGTGCCAGCAGTTTACCCGACAGGGGGCGAGGGAATGAAAAACTGTTTTTT.

V usage is TRBV7-9 and J usage is TRBJ2-5; D assignment may be TRBD1 or TRBD2 (6 bases each). The CDR3 contains 14 residues. V lost 5 bases and J 2 bases, leaving 12 bases between the germline ends. Germline V lookup: CDR1 SEHNR, CDR2 FQNEAQ (reference sequence). The CDR3 region has the DNA TGTGCCAGCAGCGCTAGAGGGGGGCAAGAGACCCAGTACTTC. It specifies CASSARGGQETQYF.

There are a few counts of this clonotype. The chain uses TRBV7-8 and TRBJ2-2; tentatively, D is TRBD1 (5 bases). Germline lookup yields CDR1 SGHVS and CDR2 FQNEAQ. V was cut by 2 bases and J by 6 bases, with 10 bases left in between. The CDR3 contains 14 residues. CDR3 bases: TGTGCCAGCAGCTTAACTCCGACAGCCGGGGAGCTGTTTTTT. This sequence encodes CASSLTPTAGELFF.